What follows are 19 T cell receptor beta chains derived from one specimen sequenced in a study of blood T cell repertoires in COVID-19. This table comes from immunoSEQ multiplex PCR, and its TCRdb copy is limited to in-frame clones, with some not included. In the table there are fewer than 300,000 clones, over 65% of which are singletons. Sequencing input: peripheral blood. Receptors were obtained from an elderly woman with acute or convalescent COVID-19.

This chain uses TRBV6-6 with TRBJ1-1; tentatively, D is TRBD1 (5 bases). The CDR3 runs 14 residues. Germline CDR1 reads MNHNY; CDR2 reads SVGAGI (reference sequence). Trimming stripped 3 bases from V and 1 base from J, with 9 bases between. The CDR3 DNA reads TGTGCCAGCAGTTATGTCGGGGGGAACACTGAAGCTTTCTTT. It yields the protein CASSYVGGNTEAFF.

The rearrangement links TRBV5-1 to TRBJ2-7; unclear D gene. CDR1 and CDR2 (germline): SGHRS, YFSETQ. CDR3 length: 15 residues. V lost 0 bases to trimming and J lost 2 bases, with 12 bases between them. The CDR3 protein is CASSLEYNPTYEQYF. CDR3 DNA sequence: TGCGCCAGCAGCTTGGAGTACAATCCGACCTACGAGCAGTACTTC.

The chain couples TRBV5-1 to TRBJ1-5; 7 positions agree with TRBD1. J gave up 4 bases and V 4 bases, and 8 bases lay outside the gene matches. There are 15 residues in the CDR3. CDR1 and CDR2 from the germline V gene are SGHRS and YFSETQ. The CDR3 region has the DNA TGCGCCAGCAGCCCAGGACAGGCGTCAAATCAGCCCCAGCATTTT. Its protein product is CASSPGQASNQPQHF.

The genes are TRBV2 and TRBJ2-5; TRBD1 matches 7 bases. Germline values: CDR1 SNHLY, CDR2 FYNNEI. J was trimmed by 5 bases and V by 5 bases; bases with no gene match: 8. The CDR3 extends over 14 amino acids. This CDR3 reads CASSPRQGGETQYF. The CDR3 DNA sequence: TGTGCCAGCAGTCCTCGACAGGGTGGCGAGACCCAGTACTTC.

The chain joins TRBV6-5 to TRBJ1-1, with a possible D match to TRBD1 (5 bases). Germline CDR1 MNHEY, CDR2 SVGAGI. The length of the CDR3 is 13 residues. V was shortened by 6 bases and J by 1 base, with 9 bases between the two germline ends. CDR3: CASRYGQNTEAFF. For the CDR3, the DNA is TGTGCCAGCAGGTATGGACAGAACACTGAAGCTTTCTTT.

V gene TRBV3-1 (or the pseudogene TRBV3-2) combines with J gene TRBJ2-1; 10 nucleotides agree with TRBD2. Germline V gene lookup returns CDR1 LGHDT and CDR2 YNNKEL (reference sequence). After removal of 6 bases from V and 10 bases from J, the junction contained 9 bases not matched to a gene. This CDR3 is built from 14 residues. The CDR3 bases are TGTGCCAGCAGTCCGGCTAGCGGGAGATGGGAGCAGTTCTTC. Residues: CASSPASGRWEQFF.

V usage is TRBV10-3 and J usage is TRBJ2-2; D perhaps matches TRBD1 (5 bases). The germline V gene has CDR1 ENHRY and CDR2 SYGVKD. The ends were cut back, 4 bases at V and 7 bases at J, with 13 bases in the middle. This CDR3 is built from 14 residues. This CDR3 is CAISGSREGGELFF. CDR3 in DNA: TGTGCCATCAGTGGTAGCAGGGAAGGCGGGGAGCTGTTTTTT.

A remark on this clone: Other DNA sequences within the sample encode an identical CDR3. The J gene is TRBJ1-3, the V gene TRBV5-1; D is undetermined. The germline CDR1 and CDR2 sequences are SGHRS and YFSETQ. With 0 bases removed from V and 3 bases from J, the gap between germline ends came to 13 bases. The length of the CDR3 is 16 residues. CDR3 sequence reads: CASSLAGSVGGNTIYF. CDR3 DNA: TGCGCCAGCAGCTTGGCGGGTTCAGTGGGTGGAAACACCATATATTTT. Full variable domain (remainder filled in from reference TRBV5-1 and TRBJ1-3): KAGVTQTPRYLIKTRGQQVTLSCSPISGHRSVSWYQQTPGQGLQFLFEYFSETQRNKGNFPGRFSGRQFSNSRSEMNVSTLELGDSALYLCASSLAGSVGGNTIYFGEGSWLTVV.

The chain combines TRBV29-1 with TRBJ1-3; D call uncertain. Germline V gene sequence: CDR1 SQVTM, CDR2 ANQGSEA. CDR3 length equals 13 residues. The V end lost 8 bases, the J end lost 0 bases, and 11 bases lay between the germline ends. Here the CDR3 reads CSFVGNSGNTIYF. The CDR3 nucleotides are TGCAGCTTCGTCGGTAACTCTGGAAACACCATATATTTT.

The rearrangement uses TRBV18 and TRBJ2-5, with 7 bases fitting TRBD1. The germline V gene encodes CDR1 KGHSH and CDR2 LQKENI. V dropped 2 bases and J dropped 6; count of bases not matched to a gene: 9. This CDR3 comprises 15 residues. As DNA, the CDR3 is TGTGCCAGCTCACCAGGGGGACAGTACCTGAAGACCCAGTACTTC. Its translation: CASSPGGQYLKTQYF.

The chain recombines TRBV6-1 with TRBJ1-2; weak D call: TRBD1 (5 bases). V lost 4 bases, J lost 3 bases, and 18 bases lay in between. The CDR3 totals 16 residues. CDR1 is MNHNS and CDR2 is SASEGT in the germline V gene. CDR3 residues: CASSVNYQGPHYGYTF. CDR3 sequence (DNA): TGTGCCAGCAGTGTCAATTATCAGGGCCCGCACTATGGCTACACCTTC.

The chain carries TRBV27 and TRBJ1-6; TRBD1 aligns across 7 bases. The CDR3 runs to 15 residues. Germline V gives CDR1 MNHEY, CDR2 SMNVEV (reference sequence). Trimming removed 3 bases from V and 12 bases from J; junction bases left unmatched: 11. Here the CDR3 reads CASSLSTGASGPLHF. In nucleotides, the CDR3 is TGTGCCAGCAGTTTGTCCACAGGGGCTTCGGGACCCCTCCACTTT.

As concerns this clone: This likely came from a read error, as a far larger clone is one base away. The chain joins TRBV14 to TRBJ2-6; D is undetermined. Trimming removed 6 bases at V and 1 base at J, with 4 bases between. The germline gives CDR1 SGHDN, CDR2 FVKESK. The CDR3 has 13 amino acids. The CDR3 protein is CASSLSGANVLTF. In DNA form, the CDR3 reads TGTGCCAGCAGTCTATCTGGGGCCAACGTCCTGACTTTC.

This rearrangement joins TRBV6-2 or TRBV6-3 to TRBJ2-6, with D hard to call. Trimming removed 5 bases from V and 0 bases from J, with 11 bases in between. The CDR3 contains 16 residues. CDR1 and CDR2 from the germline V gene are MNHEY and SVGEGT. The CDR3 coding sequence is TGTGCCAGCAGTCCATTACGGGTCTCTGGGGCCAACGTCCTGACTTTC. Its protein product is CASSPLRVSGANVLTF.

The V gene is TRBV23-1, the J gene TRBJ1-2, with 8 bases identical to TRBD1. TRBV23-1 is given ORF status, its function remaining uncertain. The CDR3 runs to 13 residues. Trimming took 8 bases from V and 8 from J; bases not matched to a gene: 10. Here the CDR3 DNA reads TGCGCCAGCGGACTGGGACAGGTCTTAGGCTACACCTTC. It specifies CASGLGQVLGYTF.

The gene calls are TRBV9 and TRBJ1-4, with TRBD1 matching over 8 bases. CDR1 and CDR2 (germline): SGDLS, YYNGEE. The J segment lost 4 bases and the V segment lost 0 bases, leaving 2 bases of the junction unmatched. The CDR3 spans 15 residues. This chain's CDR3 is CASSVGGQGNEKLFF. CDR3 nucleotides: TGTGCCAGCAGCGTAGGTGGACAGGGTAATGAAAAACTGTTTTTT.

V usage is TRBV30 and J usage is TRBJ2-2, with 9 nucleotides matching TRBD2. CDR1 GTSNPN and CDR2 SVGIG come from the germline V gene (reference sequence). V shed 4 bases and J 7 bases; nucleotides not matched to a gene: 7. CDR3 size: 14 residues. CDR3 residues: CAWNSGRRGGELFF. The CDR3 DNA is TGTGCCTGGAATAGCGGGAGACGTGGCGGGGAGCTGTTTTTT.

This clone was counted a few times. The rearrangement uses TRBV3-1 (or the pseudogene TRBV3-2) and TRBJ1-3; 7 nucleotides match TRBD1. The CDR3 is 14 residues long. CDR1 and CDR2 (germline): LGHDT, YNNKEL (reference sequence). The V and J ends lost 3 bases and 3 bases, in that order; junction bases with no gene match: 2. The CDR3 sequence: CASSQRQGGNTIYF. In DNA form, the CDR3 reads TGTGCCAGCAGCCAGAGACAGGGTGGAAACACCATATATTTT.

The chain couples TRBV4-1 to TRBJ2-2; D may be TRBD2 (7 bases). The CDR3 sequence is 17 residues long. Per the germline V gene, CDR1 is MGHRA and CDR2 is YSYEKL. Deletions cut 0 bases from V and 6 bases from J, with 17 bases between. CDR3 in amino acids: CASSQDRGGAWAGELFF. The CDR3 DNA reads TGCGCCAGCAGCCAAGATCGCGGGGGCGCGTGGGCCGGGGAGCTGTTTTTT.